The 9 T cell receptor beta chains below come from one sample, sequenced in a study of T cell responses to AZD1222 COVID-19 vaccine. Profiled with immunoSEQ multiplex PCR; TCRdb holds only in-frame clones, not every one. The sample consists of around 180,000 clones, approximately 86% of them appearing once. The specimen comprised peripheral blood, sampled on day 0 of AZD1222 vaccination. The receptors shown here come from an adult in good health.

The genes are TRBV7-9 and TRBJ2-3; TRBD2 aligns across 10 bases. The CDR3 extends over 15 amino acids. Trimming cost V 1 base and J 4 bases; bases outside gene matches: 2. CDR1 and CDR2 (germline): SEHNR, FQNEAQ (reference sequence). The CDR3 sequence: CASSLVLAGADTQYF. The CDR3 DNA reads TGTGCCAGCAGCTTAGTGCTAGCGGGAGCAGATACGCAGTATTTT.

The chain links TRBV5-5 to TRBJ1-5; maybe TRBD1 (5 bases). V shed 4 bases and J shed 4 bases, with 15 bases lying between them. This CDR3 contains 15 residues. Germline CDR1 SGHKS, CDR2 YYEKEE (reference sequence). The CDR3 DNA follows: TGTGCCAGCAGCCATAGCGGGACGGGGAATCAGCCCCAGCATTTT. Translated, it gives CASSHSGTGNQPQHF. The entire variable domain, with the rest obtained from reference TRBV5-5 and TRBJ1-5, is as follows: DAGVTQSPTHLIKTRGQQVTLRCSPISGHKSVSWYQQVLGQGPQFIFQYYEKEERGRGNFPDRFSARQFPNYSSELNVNALLLGDSALYLCASSHSGTGNQPQHFGDGTRLSIL.

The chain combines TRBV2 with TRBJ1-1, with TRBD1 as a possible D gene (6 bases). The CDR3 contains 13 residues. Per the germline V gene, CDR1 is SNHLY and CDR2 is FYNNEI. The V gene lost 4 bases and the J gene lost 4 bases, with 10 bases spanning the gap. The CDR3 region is CASSVGASTEAFF. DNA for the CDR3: TGTGCCAGCAGTGTGGGGGCGTCCACTGAAGCTTTCTTT.

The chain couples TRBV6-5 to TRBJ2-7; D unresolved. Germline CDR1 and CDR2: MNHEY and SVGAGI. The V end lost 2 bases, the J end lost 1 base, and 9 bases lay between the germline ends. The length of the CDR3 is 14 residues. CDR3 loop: CASSYRAPSYEQYF. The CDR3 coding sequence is TGTGCCAGCAGTTACCGGGCGCCTTCCTACGAGCAGTACTTC.

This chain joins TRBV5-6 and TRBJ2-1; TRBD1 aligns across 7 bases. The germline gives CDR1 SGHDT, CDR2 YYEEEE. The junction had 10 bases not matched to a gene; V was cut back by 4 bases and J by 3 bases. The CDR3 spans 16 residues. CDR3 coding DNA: TGTGCCAGCAGCCCACCACCGGGACAGCACTACAATGAGCAGTTCTTC. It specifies CASSPPPGQHYNEQFF.

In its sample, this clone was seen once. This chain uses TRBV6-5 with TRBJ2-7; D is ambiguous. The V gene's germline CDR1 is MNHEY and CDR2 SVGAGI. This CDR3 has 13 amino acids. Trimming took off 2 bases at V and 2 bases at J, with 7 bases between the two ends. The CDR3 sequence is CASSYGFAYEQYF. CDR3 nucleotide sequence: TGTGCCAGCAGTTACGGATTCGCCTACGAGCAGTACTTC.

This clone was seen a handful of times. CDR3 protein: CASSILRGRTGELFF. CDR3 nucleotide sequence: TGTGCCAGTAGTATACTCAGGGGGCGAACCGGGGAGCTGTTTTTT. The rearrangement links TRBV19 to TRBJ2-2; 8 bases align to TRBD1. The CDR3 spans 15 residues. V lost 2 bases, J lost 5 bases, and 4 bases stayed unmatched. CDR1 is LNHDA, CDR2 SQIVND, per germline (reference sequence).

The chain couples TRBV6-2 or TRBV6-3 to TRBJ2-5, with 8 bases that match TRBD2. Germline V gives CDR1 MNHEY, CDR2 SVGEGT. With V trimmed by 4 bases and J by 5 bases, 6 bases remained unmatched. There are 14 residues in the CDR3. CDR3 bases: TGTGCCAGCAGTTGGTCGGGAGGGCCGGAGACCCAGTACTTC. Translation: CASSWSGGPETQYF.

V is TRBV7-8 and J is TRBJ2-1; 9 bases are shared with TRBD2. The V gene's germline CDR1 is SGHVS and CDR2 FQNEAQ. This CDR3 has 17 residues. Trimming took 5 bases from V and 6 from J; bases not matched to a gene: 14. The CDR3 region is CASSLQIAGETGNEQFF. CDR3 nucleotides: TGTGCCAGCAGCCTCCAGATAGCGGGAGAAACGGGCAATGAGCAGTTCTTC.